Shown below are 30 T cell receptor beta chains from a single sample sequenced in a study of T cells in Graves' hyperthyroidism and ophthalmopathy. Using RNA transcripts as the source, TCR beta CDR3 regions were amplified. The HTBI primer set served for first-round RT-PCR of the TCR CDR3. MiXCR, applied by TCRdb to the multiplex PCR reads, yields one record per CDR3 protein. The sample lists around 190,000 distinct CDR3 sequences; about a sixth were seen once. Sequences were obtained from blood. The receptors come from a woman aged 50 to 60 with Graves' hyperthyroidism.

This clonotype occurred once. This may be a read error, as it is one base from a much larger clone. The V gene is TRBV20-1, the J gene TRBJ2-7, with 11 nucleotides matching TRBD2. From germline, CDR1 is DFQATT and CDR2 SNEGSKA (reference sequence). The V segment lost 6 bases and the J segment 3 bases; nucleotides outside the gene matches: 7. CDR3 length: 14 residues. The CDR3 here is CSATTSGGGYEQYF. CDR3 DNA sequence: TGCAGTGCCACTACTAGCGGGGGAGGCTACGAGCAGTACTTC.

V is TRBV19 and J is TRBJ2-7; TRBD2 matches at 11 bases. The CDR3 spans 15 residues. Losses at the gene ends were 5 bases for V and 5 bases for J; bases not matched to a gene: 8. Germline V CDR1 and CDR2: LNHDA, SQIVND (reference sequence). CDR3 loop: CASSSLAGVRDEQYF. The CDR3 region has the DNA TGTGCCAGTAGTTCACTAGCGGGAGTCCGCGACGAGCAGTACTTC.

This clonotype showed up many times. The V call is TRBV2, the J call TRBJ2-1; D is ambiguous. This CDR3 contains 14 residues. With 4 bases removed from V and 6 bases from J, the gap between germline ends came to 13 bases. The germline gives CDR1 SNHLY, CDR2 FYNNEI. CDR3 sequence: CASSVEPRRNEQFF. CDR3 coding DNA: TGTGCCAGCAGTGTTGAGCCCCGGCGCAATGAGCAGTTCTTC.

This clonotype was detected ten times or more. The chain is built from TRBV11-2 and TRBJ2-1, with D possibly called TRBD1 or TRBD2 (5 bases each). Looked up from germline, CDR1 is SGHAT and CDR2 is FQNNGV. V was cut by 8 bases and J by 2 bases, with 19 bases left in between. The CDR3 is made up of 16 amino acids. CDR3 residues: CASLKPGRSTYNEQFF. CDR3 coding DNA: TGTGCCAGCCTAAAGCCGGGACGATCAACCTACAATGAGCAGTTCTTC.

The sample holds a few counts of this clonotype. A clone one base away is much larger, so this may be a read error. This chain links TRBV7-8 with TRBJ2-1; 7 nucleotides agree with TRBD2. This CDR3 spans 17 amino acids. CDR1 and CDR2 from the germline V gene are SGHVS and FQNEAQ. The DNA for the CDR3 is TGTACCAGCAGCTTAGATCCGGGGGGTAGCTCCTACAATGAGCAGTTCTTC. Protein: CTSSLDPGGSSYNEQFF. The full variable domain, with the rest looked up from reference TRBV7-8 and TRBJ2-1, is GAGVSQSPRYKVAKRGQDVALRCDPISGHVSLFWYQQALGQGPEFLTYFQNEAQLDKSGLPSDRFFAERPEGSVSTLKIQRTQQEDSAVYLCTSSLDPGGSSYNEQFFGPGTRLTVL.

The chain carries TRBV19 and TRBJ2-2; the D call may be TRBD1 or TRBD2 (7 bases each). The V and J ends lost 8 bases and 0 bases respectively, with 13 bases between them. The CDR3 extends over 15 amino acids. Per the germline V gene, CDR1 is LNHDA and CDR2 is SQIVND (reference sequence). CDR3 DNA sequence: TGTGCCAGTGGGGGGGACAGCGCGAACACCGGGGAGCTGTTTTTT. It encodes CASGGDSANTGELFF.

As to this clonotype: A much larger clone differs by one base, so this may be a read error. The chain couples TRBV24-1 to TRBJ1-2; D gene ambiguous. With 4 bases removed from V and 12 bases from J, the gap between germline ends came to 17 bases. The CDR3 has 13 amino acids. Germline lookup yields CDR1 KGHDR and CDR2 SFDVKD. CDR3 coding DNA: TGTGCCACCAGTGACCAGTCATCAGGCCGCCACACCTTC. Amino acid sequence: CATSDQSSGRHTF.

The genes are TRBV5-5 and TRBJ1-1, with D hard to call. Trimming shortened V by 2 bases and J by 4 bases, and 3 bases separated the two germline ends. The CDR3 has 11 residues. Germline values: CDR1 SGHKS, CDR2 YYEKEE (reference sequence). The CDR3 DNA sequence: TGTGCCAGCAGCTTCATCACTGAAGCTTTCTTT. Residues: CASSFITEAFF.

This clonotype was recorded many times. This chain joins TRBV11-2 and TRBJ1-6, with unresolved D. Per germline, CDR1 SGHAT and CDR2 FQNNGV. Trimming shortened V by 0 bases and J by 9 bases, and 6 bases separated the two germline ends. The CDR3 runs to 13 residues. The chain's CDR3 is CASSLDLSSPLHF. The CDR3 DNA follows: TGTGCCAGCAGCTTAGATCTATCTTCACCCCTCCACTTT. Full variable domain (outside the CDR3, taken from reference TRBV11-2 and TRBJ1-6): EAGVAQSPRYKIIEKRQSVAFWCNPISGHATLYWYQQILGQGPKLLIQFQNNGVVDDSQLPKDRFSAERLKGVDSTLKIQPAKLEDSAVYLCASSLDLSSPLHFGNGTRLTVT.

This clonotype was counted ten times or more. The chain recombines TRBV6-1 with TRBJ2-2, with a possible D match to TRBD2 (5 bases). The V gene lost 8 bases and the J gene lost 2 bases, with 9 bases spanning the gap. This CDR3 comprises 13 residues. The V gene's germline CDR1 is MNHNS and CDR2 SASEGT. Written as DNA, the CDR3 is TGTGCCAGCCGGGAAACTAACACCGGGGAGCTGTTTTTT. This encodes CASRETNTGELFF.

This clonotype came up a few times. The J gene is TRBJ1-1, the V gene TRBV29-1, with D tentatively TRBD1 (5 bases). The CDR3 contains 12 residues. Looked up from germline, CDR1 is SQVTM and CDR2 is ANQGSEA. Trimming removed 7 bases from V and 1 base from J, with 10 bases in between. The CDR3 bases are TGCAGCGGGGGGAGGGGGAACACTGAAGCTTTCTTT. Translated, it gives CSGGRGNTEAFF.

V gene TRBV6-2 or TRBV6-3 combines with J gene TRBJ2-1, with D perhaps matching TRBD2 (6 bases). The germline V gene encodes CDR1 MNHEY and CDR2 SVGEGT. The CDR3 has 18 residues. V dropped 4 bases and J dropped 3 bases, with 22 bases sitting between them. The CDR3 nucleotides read TGTGCCAGCAGTTTCCGGCCGGGGTTAGCGGCTATCTACAATGAGCAGTTCTTC. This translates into CASSFRPGLAAIYNEQFF.

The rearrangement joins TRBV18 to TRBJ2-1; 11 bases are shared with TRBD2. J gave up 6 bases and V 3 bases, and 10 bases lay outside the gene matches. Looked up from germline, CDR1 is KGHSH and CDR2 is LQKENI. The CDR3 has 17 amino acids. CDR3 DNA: TGTGCCAGCTCACCGACTTTAGCGGGGGGGCGATTCAATGAGCAGTTCTTC. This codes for CASSPTLAGGRFNEQFF.

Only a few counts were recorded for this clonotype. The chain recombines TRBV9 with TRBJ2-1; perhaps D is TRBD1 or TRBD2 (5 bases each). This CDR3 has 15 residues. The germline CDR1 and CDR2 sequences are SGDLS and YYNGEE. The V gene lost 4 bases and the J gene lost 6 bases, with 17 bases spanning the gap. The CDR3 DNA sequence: TGTGCCAGCAGCCCGTGGGACGCCTCTGGCAATGAGCAGTTCTTC. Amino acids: CASSPWDASGNEQFF. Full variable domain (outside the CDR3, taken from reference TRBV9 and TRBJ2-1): DSGVTQTPKHLITATGQRVTLRCSPRSGDLSVYWYQQSLDQGLQFLIQYYNGEERAKGNILERFSAQQFPDLHSELNLSSLELGDSALYFCASSPWDASGNEQFFGPGTRLTVL.

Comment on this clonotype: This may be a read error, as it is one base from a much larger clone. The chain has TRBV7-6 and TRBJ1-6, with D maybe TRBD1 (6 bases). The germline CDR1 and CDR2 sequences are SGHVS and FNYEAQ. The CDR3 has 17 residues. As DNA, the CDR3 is TGTGCCGGCAGCTTACCCGCGACAGGCTCCTATAATTCACCCCTCCACTTT. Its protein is CAGSLPATGSYNSPLHF.

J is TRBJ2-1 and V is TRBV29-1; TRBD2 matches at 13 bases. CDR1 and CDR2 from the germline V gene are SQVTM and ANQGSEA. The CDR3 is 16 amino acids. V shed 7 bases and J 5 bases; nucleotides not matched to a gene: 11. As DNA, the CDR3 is TGCAGCGGGGCGACTAGCGGGAGGAGTCCCCACAATGAGCAGTTCTTC. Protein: CSGATSGRSPHNEQFF.

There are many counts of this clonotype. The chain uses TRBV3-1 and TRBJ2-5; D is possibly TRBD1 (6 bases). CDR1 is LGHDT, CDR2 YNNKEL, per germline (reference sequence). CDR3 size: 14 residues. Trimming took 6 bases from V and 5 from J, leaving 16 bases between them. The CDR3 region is CASRPGGGRETQYF. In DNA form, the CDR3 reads TGTGCCAGCAGACCCGGTGGGGGCCGGGAGACCCAGTACTTC.

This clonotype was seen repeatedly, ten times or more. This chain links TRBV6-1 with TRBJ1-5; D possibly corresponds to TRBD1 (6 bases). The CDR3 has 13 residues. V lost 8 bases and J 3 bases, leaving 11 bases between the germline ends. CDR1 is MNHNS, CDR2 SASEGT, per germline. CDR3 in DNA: TGTGCCAGCCGACAGGTAAACAATCAGCCCCAGCATTTT. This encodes CASRQVNNQPQHF.

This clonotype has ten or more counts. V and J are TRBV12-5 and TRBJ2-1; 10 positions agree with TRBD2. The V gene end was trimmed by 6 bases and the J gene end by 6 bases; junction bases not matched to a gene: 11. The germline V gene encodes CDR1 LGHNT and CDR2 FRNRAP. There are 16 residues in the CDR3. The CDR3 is CASGKEAGGYGNEQFF. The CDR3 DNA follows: TGTGCTAGTGGGAAGGAAGCGGGAGGGTACGGCAATGAGCAGTTCTTC.

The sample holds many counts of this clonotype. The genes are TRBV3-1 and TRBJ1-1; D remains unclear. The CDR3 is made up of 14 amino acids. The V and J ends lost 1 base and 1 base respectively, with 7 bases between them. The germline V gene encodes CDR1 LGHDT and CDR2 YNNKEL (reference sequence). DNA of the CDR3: TGTGCCAGCAGCCAAGGCCGGGGGAACACTGAAGCTTTCTTT. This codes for CASSQGRGNTEAFF.

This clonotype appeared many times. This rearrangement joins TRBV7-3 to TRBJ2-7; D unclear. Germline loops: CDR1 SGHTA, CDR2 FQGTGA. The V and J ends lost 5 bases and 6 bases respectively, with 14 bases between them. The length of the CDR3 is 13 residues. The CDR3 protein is CASSPENYREQYF. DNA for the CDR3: TGTGCCAGCAGCCCGGAGAACTATCGCGAGCAGTACTTC. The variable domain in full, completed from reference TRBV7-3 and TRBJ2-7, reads GAGVSQTPSNKVTEKGKYVELRCDPISGHTALYWYRQSLGQGPEFLIYFQGTGAADDSGLPNDRFFAVRPEGSVSTLKIQRTERGDSAVYLCASSPENYREQYFGPGTRLTVT.

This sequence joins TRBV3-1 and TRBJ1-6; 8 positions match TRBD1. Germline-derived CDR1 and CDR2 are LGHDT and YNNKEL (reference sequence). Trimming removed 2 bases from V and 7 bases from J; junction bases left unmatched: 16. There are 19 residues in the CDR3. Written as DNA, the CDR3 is TGTGCCAGCAGCCAAAGGTCCGGGACAGGAGGGGTGCCGAATTCACCCCTCCACTTT. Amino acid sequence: CASSQRSGTGGVPNSPLHF. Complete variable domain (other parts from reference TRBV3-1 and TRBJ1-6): DTAVSQTPKYLVTQMGNDKSIKCEQNLGHDTMYWYKQDSKKFLKIMFSYNNKELIINETVPNRFSPKSPDKAHLNLHINSLELGDSAVYFCASSQRSGTGGVPNSPLHFGNGTRLTVT.

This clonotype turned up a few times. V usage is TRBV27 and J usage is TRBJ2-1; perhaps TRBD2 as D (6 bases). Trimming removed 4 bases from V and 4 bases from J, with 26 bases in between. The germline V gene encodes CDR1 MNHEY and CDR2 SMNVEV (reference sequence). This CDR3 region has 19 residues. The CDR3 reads CASSSFSRTTSKFYNEQFF. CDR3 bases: TGTGCCAGCAGTTCCTTCTCAAGAACGACTAGTAAGTTTTACAATGAGCAGTTCTTC.

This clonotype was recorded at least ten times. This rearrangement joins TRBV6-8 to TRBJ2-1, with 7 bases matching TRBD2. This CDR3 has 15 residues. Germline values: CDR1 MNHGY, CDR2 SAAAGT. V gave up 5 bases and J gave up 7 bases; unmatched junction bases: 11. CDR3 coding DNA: TGTGCCAGCAGTGGGCGCGGGACTACGCCGAATGAGCAGTTCTTC. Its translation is CASSGRGTTPNEQFF.

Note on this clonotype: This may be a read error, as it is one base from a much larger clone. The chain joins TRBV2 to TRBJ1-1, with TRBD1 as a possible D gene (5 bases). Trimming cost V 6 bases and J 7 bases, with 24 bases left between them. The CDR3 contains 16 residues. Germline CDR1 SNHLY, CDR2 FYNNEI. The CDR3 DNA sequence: TGTGCCAGCAGACCAAAAATGGGGTCAGGGTTAGTTGAAGCTTTCTTT. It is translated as CASRPKMGSGLVEAFF.

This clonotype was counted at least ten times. CDR3 residues: CAISEWDFGNEQFF. The DNA for the CDR3 is TGTGCCATCAGTGAGTGGGACTTCGGCAATGAGCAGTTCTTC. V usage is TRBV10-3 and J usage is TRBJ2-1; D possibly corresponds to TRBD2 (6 bases). Germline V gene data show CDR1 as ENHRY and CDR2 as SYGVKD. CDR3 size: 14 residues. The ends were cut back, 1 base at V and 6 bases at J, with 10 bases in the middle.

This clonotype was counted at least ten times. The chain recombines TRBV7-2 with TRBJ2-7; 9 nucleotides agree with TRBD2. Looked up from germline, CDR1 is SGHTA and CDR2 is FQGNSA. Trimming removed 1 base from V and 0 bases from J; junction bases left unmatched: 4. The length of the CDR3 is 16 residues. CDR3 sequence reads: CASSLETSGPSYEQYF. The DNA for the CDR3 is TGTGCCAGCAGCTTAGAAACTAGCGGGCCCTCCTACGAGCAGTACTTC.

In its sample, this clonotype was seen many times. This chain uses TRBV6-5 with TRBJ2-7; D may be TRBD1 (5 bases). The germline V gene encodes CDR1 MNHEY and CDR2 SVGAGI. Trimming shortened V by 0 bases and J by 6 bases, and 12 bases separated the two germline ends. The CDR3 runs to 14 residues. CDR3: CASSYSSRASEQYF. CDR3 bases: TGTGCCAGCAGTTACTCGTCCAGGGCCAGCGAGCAGTACTTC.

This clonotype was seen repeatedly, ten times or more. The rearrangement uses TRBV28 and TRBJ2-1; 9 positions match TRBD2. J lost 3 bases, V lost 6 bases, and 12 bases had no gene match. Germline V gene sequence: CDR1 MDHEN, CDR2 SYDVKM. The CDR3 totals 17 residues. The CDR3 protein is CASSPTSGKPHYNEQFF. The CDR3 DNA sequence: TGTGCCAGCAGCCCGACTAGCGGAAAACCGCACTACAATGAGCAGTTCTTC.

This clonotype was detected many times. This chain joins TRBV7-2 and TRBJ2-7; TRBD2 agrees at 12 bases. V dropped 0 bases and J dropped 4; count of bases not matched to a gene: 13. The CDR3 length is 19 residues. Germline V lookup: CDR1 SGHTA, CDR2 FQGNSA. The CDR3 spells CASSLAYRRLAGVSYEQYF. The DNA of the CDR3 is TGTGCCAGCAGCTTAGCGTACCGACGACTAGCGGGAGTAAGTTACGAGCAGTACTTC.